The 28 T cell receptor beta chains in this list originate from one sample, sequenced in a study of blood T cell repertoires in COVID-19. Clones were sequenced by immunoSEQ multiplex PCR, and TCRdb holds only the in-frame ones, with some missing. This table has under 250,000 clones, approximately 78% appearing once. Sequenced material: peripheral blood. The source is a woman in her thirties or forties with acute or convalescent COVID-19.

V usage is TRBV6-4 and J usage is TRBJ1-1, with TRBD1 as a possible D gene (5 bases). Germline V lookup: CDR1 MRHNA, CDR2 SNTAGT. Trimming shortened V by 0 bases and J by 0 bases, and 8 bases separated the two germline ends. This CDR3 spans 15 amino acids. CDR3 DNA: TGTGCCAGCAGTGACTCAGGGGCTTTGAACACTGAAGCTTTCTTT. This codes for CASSDSGALNTEAFF.

The chain has TRBV18 and TRBJ1-2, with 10 bases that match TRBD1. This CDR3 region has 12 residues. Germline CDR1 KGHSH, CDR2 LQKENI. Losses at the gene ends were 6 bases for V and 10 bases for J; bases not matched to a gene: 5. CDR3 region: CASSRTGGNYTF. The CDR3 DNA sequence: TGTGCCAGCTCCCGGACAGGGGGTAACTACACCTTC.

V usage is TRBV6-5 and J usage is TRBJ1-1, with D possibly matching TRBD1 (6 bases). Germline V CDR1 and CDR2: MNHEY, SVGAGI. The CDR3 is made up of 14 amino acids. V lost 5 bases to trimming and J lost 1 base, with 11 bases between them. In DNA, the CDR3 is TGTGCCAGCAGTCCCCACAGGGAGAACACTGAAGCTTTCTTT. This encodes CASSPHRENTEAFF.

The rearrangement links TRBV6-2 or TRBV6-3 to TRBJ2-5, with D perhaps TRBD2 (5 bases). V was clipped by 2 bases and J by 4 bases, with 8 bases between them. Per germline, CDR1 MNHEY and CDR2 SVGEGT. The CDR3 is 13 amino acids. The CDR3 sequence is CASSYPGRETQYF. CDR3 nucleotide sequence: TGTGCCAGCAGTTACCCGGGGAGAGAGACCCAGTACTTC.

The chain joins TRBV4-1 to TRBJ2-1; possible D gene TRBD1, 5 bases. This CDR3 spans 13 amino acids. Trimming removed 6 bases from V and 3 bases from J, with 9 bases in between. Germline V gene lookup returns CDR1 MGHRA and CDR2 YSYEKL. CDR3 in amino acids: CASSTGGYNEQFF. CDR3 nucleotide sequence: TGCGCCAGCAGTACAGGTGGCTACAATGAGCAGTTCTTC.

The chain links TRBV10-3 to TRBJ1-5, with a possible D match to TRBD1 (6 bases). Trimming shortened V by 10 bases and J by 4 bases, and 17 bases separated the two germline ends. Germline V gene lookup returns CDR1 ENHRY and CDR2 SYGVKD. This CDR3 comprises 14 residues. CDR3 region: CASTTGPANQPQHF. The CDR3, as DNA: TGTGCCAGTACTACAGGGCCAGCTAATCAGCCCCAGCATTTT.

The chain recombines TRBV12-5 with TRBJ2-1; D not resolved. Germline CDR1 is LGHNT and CDR2 is FRNRAP. CDR3 length: 13 residues. Trimming stripped 7 bases from V and 5 bases from J, with 12 bases between. The CDR3 coding sequence is TGTGCTAGTGCCAGGTCCCTTGACAATGAGCAGTTCTTC. It is translated as CASARSLDNEQFF.

The V and J genes are TRBV27 and TRBJ2-7; 8 bases map to TRBD1. The trim removed 6 bases at V and 1 base at J, leaving 14 bases unmatched. This CDR3 comprises 17 residues. CDR1 MNHEY and CDR2 SMNVEV come from the germline V gene (reference sequence). CDR3 DNA sequence: TGTGCCAGCAGCCCTTGGCTGGGACAGGTCCTTTCCTACGAGCAGTACTTC. Translating it yields CASSPWLGQVLSYEQYF.

In this sample, this clone turned up once. J is TRBJ1-2 and V is TRBV29-1; tentative D call: TRBD1 (5 bases). Trimming removed 2 bases at V and 2 bases at J, with 6 bases between. Looked up from germline, CDR1 is SQVTM and CDR2 is ANQGSEA. The CDR3 is 12 residues long. The CDR3: CSVEHRNYGYTF. The CDR3 DNA is TGCAGCGTTGAACACAGGAACTATGGCTACACCTTC.

The gene calls are TRBV12-2 and TRBJ2-3; the D call of TRBD2 is as the table states it, not checked on the DNA. TRBV12-2 is labeled a pseudogene. The CDR3 is made up of 19 amino acids. CDR3 protein: CASRLAQVAGDDGSDTQYF. The CDR3, as DNA: TGTGCAAGTCGCTTAGCACAAGTAGCGGGAGATGACGGGTCAGATACGCAGTATTTT.

This clone showed up just once. The chain carries TRBV7-8 and TRBJ1-2; TRBD1 agrees at 7 bases. J lost 3 bases, V lost 0 bases, and 7 bases had no gene match. The V gene's germline CDR1 is SGHVS and CDR2 FQNEAQ. The CDR3 sequence is 16 residues long. As DNA, the CDR3 is TGTGCCAGCAGCTTAGCGAGAGAGGGGGCCGACTATGGCTACACCTTC. Its translation is CASSLAREGADYGYTF.

The gene calls are TRBV21-1 and TRBJ2-7; no check of the table's D call, TRBD1, against the DNA was made. TRBV21-1 is described as a pseudogene. The CDR3 consists of 14 residues. Here the CDR3 reads CASSRRDSPYEQYF. The DNA for the CDR3 is TGTGCCAGCAGCAGACGGGACAGTCCCTACGAGCAGTACTTC.

The J gene is TRBJ1-3, the V gene TRBV18, with a tentative D call TRBD1 (5 bases). The CDR3 has 16 residues. Trimming removed 2 bases at V and 7 bases at J, with 18 bases between. From germline, CDR1 is KGHSH and CDR2 LQKENI. CDR3 loop: CASSPTPPGAWNTIYF. In DNA form, the CDR3 reads TGTGCCAGCTCACCAACTCCCCCTGGGGCGTGGAACACCATATATTTT.

The V call is TRBV4-2, the J call TRBJ2-1; maybe TRBD1 (6 bases). Germline values: CDR1 LGHNA, CDR2 YNFKEQ. Between the trimmed V and J ends, which lost 0 bases and 0 bases, there was a span of 6 bases. The CDR3 totals 15 residues. The CDR3 DNA reads TGTGCCAGCAGCCAAGAAGGGGGCTCCTACAATGAGCAGTTCTTC. Amino acid sequence: CASSQEGGSYNEQFF.

The chain combines TRBV5-1 with TRBJ1-1, with D unresolved. Looked up from germline, CDR1 is SGHRS and CDR2 is YFSETQ. Trimming took 0 bases from V and 0 from J, leaving 12 bases between them. The CDR3 is 16 residues long. CDR3 nucleotides: TGCGCCAGCAGCTTGGAAAGGAGAGGGATGAACACTGAAGCTTTCTTT. Amino acid sequence: CASSLERRGMNTEAFF.

The rearrangement links TRBV6-5 to TRBJ1-2; 8 bases match TRBD1. Trimming took 9 bases from V and 0 from J; bases not matched to a gene: 6. The CDR3 is 14 residues long. Per germline, CDR1 MNHEY and CDR2 SVGAGI. The CDR3 reads CASFQTGANYGYTF. DNA of the CDR3: TGTGCCAGTTTCCAGACAGGGGCTAACTATGGCTACACCTTC.

This chain connects TRBV4-1 to TRBJ1-1; the D gene is possibly TRBD1 (5 bases). This CDR3 is built from 15 residues. Germline assignment: CDR1 MGHRA and CDR2 YSYEKL. V gave up 1 base and J gave up 7 bases, with 16 bases separating them. The CDR3 coding sequence is TGCGCCAGCAGCCAAGCGTCGAGACAGTGGAATGAAGCTTTCTTT. Protein product: CASSQASRQWNEAFF.

The rearrangement links TRBV10-3 to TRBJ1-1; possibly TRBD1 for D (5 bases). Germline CDR1 and CDR2: ENHRY and SYGVKD. V was cut by 11 bases and J by 5 bases, with 24 bases left in between. The CDR3 contains 15 residues. CDR3 sequence (DNA): TGTGCCCCTATAGTAGAGGCTAAGGGGAAAACTGAAGCTTTCTTT. Translated, it gives CAPIVEAKGKTEAFF.

DNA of the CDR3: TGTGCCAGCAGCTTAAACTCTGGCAATGAGCAGTTCTTC. This sequence encodes CASSLNSGNEQFF. This chain joins TRBV7-3 and TRBJ2-1; no definite D call. Deletions cut 1 base from V and 6 bases from J, with 7 bases between. The CDR3 is made up of 13 amino acids. Germline CDR1 SGHTA, CDR2 FQGTGA. Filled out from reference TRBV7-3 and TRBJ2-1, the complete variable domain reads GAGVSQTPSNKVTEKGKYVELRCDPISGHTALYWYRQSLGQGPEFLIYFQGTGAADDSGLPNDRFFAVRPEGSVSTLKIQRTERGDSAVYLCASSLNSGNEQFFGPGTRLTVL.

This clone has just a few counts. J is TRBJ2-1 and V is TRBV7-9, with a tentative D call TRBD2 (5 bases). CDR1 and CDR2 from the germline V gene are SEHNR and FQNEAQ (reference sequence). Between the trimmed V and J ends, which lost 6 bases and 7 bases, there was a span of 10 bases. The CDR3 is made up of 12 amino acids. The CDR3: CASSFGENEQFF. The CDR3 nucleotides are TGTGCCAGCAGTTTCGGGGAGAATGAGCAGTTCTTC.

This sequence joins TRBV25-1 and TRBJ2-7, with 9 bases lining up with TRBD1. Germline V CDR1 and CDR2: MGHDK, SYGVNS. The CDR3 has 15 amino acids. V lost 3 bases to trimming and J lost 4 bases; unmatched junction nucleotides: 7. The CDR3 DNA is TGTGCCAGCAGTGACCCGGGACAGGGTTTGTACGAGCAGTACTTC. Encoded protein: CASSDPGQGLYEQYF.

V and J are TRBV6-2 or TRBV6-3 and TRBJ2-1, with 13 bases fitting TRBD2. Germline V CDR1 and CDR2: MNHEY, SVGEGT. The CDR3 is made up of 15 amino acids. Losses at the gene ends were 6 bases for V and 8 bases for J; bases not matched to a gene: 7. The DNA for the CDR3 is TGTGCCAGCAGCATACTAGCGGGAGGGAGGTATGAGCAGTTCTTC. Protein sequence: CASSILAGGRYEQFF.

CDR3: CASSIQGAVGNTEAFF. The CDR3 DNA is TGCGCCAGCAGCATTCAGGGGGCGGTAGGGAACACTGAAGCTTTCTTT. The rearrangement links TRBV5-1 to TRBJ1-1; TRBD1 matches 8 bases. V dropped 4 bases and J dropped 1; count of bases not matched to a gene: 9. Germline V CDR1 and CDR2: SGHRS, YFSETQ. The CDR3 spans 16 residues. The entire variable domain, with the rest obtained from reference TRBV5-1 and TRBJ1-1, is as follows: KAGVTQTPRYLIKTRGQQVTLSCSPISGHRSVSWYQQTPGQGLQFLFEYFSETQRNKGNFPGRFSGRQFSNSRSEMNVSTLELGDSALYLCASSIQGAVGNTEAFFGQGTRLTVV.

This chain links TRBV10-3 with TRBJ2-2; maybe TRBD2 (5 bases). Germline lookup yields CDR1 ENHRY and CDR2 SYGVKD. The V end lost 10 bases, the J end lost 0 bases, and 9 bases lay between the germline ends. CDR3 length: 13 amino acids. DNA of the CDR3: TGTGCCACCAGCGGAGCGAACACCGGGGAGCTGTTTTTT. This gives the protein CATSGANTGELFF.

V usage is TRBV20-1 and J usage is TRBJ2-6; 10 positions match TRBD2. The germline gives CDR1 DFQATT, CDR2 SNEGSKA (reference sequence). Trimming took 3 bases from V and 0 from J; bases not matched to a gene: 5. The CDR3 runs 17 residues. CDR3 loop: CSASRAGGPSGANVLTF. The CDR3 coding sequence is TGCAGTGCTAGTAGAGCGGGAGGGCCCTCTGGGGCCAACGTCCTGACTTTC.

The chain uses TRBV6-6 and TRBJ1-2; D gene unclear. CDR1 is MNHNY, CDR2 SVGAGI, per germline (reference sequence). The CDR3 spans 13 residues. V dropped 7 bases and J dropped 3 bases, with 12 bases sitting between them. The CDR3 sequence is CASTKEGYYGYTF. CDR3 in DNA: TGTGCCAGCACCAAGGAGGGTTACTATGGCTACACCTTC.

This sequence joins TRBV5-1 and TRBJ1-4; 7 bases fit TRBD1. Germline CDR1 and CDR2: SGHRS and YFSETQ. CDR3 length: 14 amino acids. Germline trimming cut 5 bases from V and 4 bases from J; bases unmatched to any gene: 5. The CDR3 bases are TGCGCCAGCAGAGGGGACAGCCTTAATGAAAAACTGTTTTTT. Amino acids: CASRGDSLNEKLFF.

This clone occurred a few times. The rearrangement links TRBV29-1 to TRBJ2-1; 7 positions match TRBD2. The CDR3 length is 16 residues. From germline, CDR1 is SQVTM and CDR2 ANQGSEA. Germline trimming cut 0 bases from V and 0 bases from J; bases unmatched to any gene: 5. CDR3 nucleotide sequence: TGCAGCGTTGAAGAGGGGGGGGTCCTCTCCTACAATGAGCAGTTCTTC. Amino acid sequence: CSVEEGGVLSYNEQFF.